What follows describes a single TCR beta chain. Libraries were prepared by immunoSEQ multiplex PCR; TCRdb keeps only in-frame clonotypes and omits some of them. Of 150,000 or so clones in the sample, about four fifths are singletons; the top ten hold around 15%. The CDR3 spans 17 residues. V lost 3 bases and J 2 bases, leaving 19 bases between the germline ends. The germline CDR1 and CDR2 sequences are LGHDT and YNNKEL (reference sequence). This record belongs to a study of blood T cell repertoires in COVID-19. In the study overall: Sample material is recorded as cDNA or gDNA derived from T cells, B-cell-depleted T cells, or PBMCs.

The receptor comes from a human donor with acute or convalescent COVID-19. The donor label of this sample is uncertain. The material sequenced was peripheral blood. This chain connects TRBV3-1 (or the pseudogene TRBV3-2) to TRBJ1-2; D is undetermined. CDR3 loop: CASSQGGPRYPNYGYTF. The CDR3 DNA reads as TGTGCCAGCAGCCAGGGTGGGCCTCGCTACCCCAACTATGGCTACACCTTC.